Listed here are 12 T cell receptor beta chains from one sample, sequenced in a study of shared clonotypes between healthy human individuals. The table came from immunoSEQ multiplex PCR; TCRdb's copy has only in-frame clones and leaves some out. The sample lists more than 1 million clones; around 82% were seen once. Material: memory CD4+ T cells from PBMCs. Subset described: CD45RA-negative fraction. The receptors were sampled from a man younger than 35 in good health. Some clones in this sample may be carry-over from other donors' samples.

V gene TRBV28 combines with J gene TRBJ2-7, with 8 nucleotides matching TRBD1. The CDR3 is 18 residues long. Trimming cost V 3 bases and J 4 bases; bases outside gene matches: 17. The V gene's germline CDR1 is MDHEN and CDR2 SYDVKM. CDR3 sequence reads: CASSFPNLRQGRRYEQYF. The CDR3 bases are TGTGCCAGCAGTTTTCCCAATTTAAGACAGGGGAGGAGATACGAGCAGTACTTC. The full variable domain, in which reference TRBV28 and TRBJ2-7 provide the parts outside the CDR3, is DVKVTQSSRYLVKRTGEKVFLECVQDMDHENMFWYRQDPGLGLRLIYFSYDVKMKEKGDIPEGYSVSREKKERFSLILESASTNQTSMYLCASSFPNLRQGRRYEQYFGPGTRLTVT.

Details on this clone: Other DNA sequences in this specimen translate into the identical CDR3. The J gene is TRBJ2-2, the V gene TRBV18, with D hard to call. CDR3 size: 14 residues. The germline CDR1 and CDR2 sequences are KGHSH and LQKENI. V gave up 2 bases and J gave up 1 base, with 5 bases separating them. This CDR3 is CASSPLRNTGELFF. The DNA of the CDR3 is TGTGCCAGCTCACCATTACGGAACACCGGGGAGCTGTTTTTT.

The rearrangement links TRBV5-1 to TRBJ1-4; possible D gene TRBD1, 5 bases. CDR3 length equals 15 residues. The germline V and J ends were trimmed by 4 bases and 8 bases, with 18 bases remaining between them. Germline-derived CDR1 and CDR2 are SGHRS and YFSETQ. CDR3 nucleotides: TGCGCCAGCAGCCAGAATCAGGGCCTGGGGGAAAAACTGTTTTTT. It encodes CASSQNQGLGEKLFF. The complete variable domain, with remaining parts taken from reference TRBV5-1 and TRBJ1-4, reads KAGVTQTPRYLIKTRGQQVTLSCSPISGHRSVSWYQQTPGQGLQFLFEYFSETQRNKGNFPGRFSGRQFSNSRSEMNVSTLELGDSALYLCASSQNQGLGEKLFFGSGTQLSVL.

The count of this clone is one. V and J are TRBV4-3 and TRBJ1-3, with D uncertain. Germline assignment: CDR1 LGHNA and CDR2 YSLEER. This CDR3 is 16 amino acids long. V shed 4 bases and J shed 0 bases, with 13 bases lying between them. The CDR3 sequence: CASSPFGRGSGNTIYF. Written as DNA, the CDR3 is TGCGCCAGCAGCCCCTTCGGGAGAGGCTCTGGAAACACCATATATTTT.

The V and J genes are TRBV6-1 and TRBJ2-5; 8 bases align to TRBD1. The ends lost 0 bases at V and 5 bases at J; junction bases unmatched: 2. The germline V gene has CDR1 MNHNS and CDR2 SASEGT. This CDR3 contains 14 residues. CDR3 coding DNA: TGTGCCAGCAGTGAAGCTTGGACAGGGGAGACCCAGTACTTC. It is translated as CASSEAWTGETQYF.

As to this clone: The junction departs from the called germline gene at one end, perhaps through a read error. The genes are TRBV2 and TRBJ2-3, with 7 nucleotides matching TRBD1. This CDR3 region has 15 residues. Germline V gene lookup returns CDR1 SNHLY and CDR2 FYNNEI. CDR3 sequence: CASREGQERTDTQYF. CDR3 nucleotide sequence: TGTGCCAGCAGGGAAGGACAGGAACGCACAGATACGCAGTATTTT.

This chain uses TRBV18 with TRBJ2-1; D call uncertain. V gave up 3 bases and J gave up 0 bases, with 12 bases separating them. The CDR3 runs 16 residues. Germline CDR1 KGHSH, CDR2 LQKENI. CDR3 DNA: TGTGCCAGCTCACCTCCTCAACGGACCTCCTACAATGAGCAGTTCTTC. It encodes CASSPPQRTSYNEQFF.

The chain recombines TRBV2 with TRBJ1-2; 7 bases are a match to TRBD1. V shed 7 bases and J 6 bases; nucleotides not matched to a gene: 11. There are 14 residues in the CDR3. The germline CDR1 and CDR2 sequences are SNHLY and FYNNEI. For the CDR3, the DNA is TGTGCCAGCAACCCGAGGGACAGCTGGCATGGCTACACCTTC. This encodes CASNPRDSWHGYTF.

This clone was picked up one time. The rearrangement joins TRBV11-2 to TRBJ2-3; 9 positions match TRBD2. CDR3 length: 16 residues. CDR1 SGHAT and CDR2 FQNNGV come from the germline V gene. V was pared by 2 bases and J by 2 bases, with 5 bases of the junction left unmatched. The CDR3 here is CASSLSSGIHTDTQYF. CDR3 nucleotide sequence: TGTGCCAGCAGCTTATCTAGCGGGATCCACACAGATACGCAGTATTTT.

This chain links TRBV6-1 with TRBJ1-3; D not resolved. The CDR3 has 14 residues. The V and J ends lost 10 bases and 1 base respectively, with 14 bases between them. Germline V lookup: CDR1 MNHNS, CDR2 SASEGT. CDR3 sequence: CATSDPLSGNTIYF. The CDR3 DNA is TGTGCCACCTCCGACCCCCTTTCTGGAAACACCATATATTTT.

The chain uses TRBV18 and TRBJ2-3, with D perhaps matching TRBD2 (5 bases). The CDR3 has 14 amino acids. V lost 3 bases and J 5 bases, leaving 12 bases between the germline ends. Germline CDR1 KGHSH, CDR2 LQKENI. The CDR3 here is CASSPISAGDTQYF. The DNA of the CDR3 is TGTGCCAGCTCACCCATTTCCGCGGGAGATACGCAGTATTTT.

V is TRBV2 and J is TRBJ2-5, with 8 nucleotides matching TRBD1. The CDR3 loop spans 13 amino acids. Germline assignment: CDR1 SNHLY and CDR2 FYNNEI. V was clipped by 7 bases and J by 2 bases; unmatched bases: 3. CDR3 loop: CASTGTGQETQYF. CDR3 in DNA: TGTGCCAGCACCGGGACAGGTCAAGAGACCCAGTACTTC.